One and the same sample provided the 10 T cell receptor beta chains below, sequenced in a study of blood T cell repertoires in COVID-19. Repertoires were generated with immunoSEQ multiplex PCR, while TCRdb's copy carries only in-frame clones and drops some. The sample lists 150,000 to 200,000 clones, approximately 86% seen once, with about 7% in the top ten. The specimen was peripheral blood. The receptors here all came from a man aged 45-60 years with active or convalescent COVID-19.

This clone is a singleton in its sample. J is TRBJ2-3 and V is TRBV4-1, with TRBD2 matching 9 bases. After removal of 6 bases from V and 5 bases from J, the junction contained 9 bases not matched to a gene. CDR3 length: 15 amino acids. Germline V gene sequence: CDR1 MGHRA, CDR2 YSYEKL. CDR3 nucleotide sequence: TGCGCCAGCAGAGACTGGAGCGGGGGGAAAGATACGCAGTATTTT. This gives the protein CASRDWSGGKDTQYF.

The chain joins TRBV10-3 to TRBJ1-1; 7 nucleotides agree with TRBD1. This CDR3 comprises 13 residues. Trimming cost V 5 bases and J 3 bases; bases outside gene matches: 3. Germline loops: CDR1 ENHRY, CDR2 SYGVKD. The CDR3 DNA reads as TGTGCCATCAGTACAGGGGAGTACACTGAAGCTTTCTTT. Encoded protein: CAISTGEYTEAFF.

The genes are TRBV11-2 and TRBJ2-3; TRBD2 matches 12 bases. Trimming cost V 2 bases and J 2 bases; bases outside gene matches: 2. CDR3 length: 16 residues. Germline V gene data show CDR1 as SGHAT and CDR2 as FQNNGV. This CDR3 reads CASSLLAGGSTDTQYF. The CDR3 nucleotides are TGTGCCAGCAGCTTACTAGCGGGAGGGTCCACAGATACGCAGTATTTT.

The chain recombines TRBV4-1 with TRBJ2-5; 11 bases map to TRBD2. Germline trimming cut 3 bases from V and 5 bases from J; bases unmatched to any gene: 8. The CDR3 is 16 residues long. Germline V gene data show CDR1 as MGHRA and CDR2 as YSYEKL. This chain's CDR3 is CASSQGHSGGVETQYF. The CDR3 DNA reads TGCGCCAGCAGCCAGGGCCATAGCGGGGGGGTTGAGACCCAGTACTTC.

This clone came up a few times. The rearrangement links TRBV27 to TRBJ2-7, with D perhaps TRBD1 (5 bases). CDR3 length: 15 residues. Germline V CDR1 and CDR2: MNHEY, SMNVEV (reference sequence). Trimming left V 5 bases short and J 0 bases short, with 14 bases between. This CDR3 reads CASSPEDSHSYEQYF. DNA for the CDR3: TGTGCCAGCAGTCCCGAAGACAGCCACTCCTACGAGCAGTACTTC.

The chain joins TRBV4-2 to TRBJ1-2; possibly TRBD1 for D (5 bases). The length of the CDR3 is 15 residues. The V end was cut by 0 bases, the J end by 8 bases, with 16 bases between. Germline-derived CDR1 and CDR2 are LGHNA and YNFKEQ. CDR3 DNA: TGTGCCAGCAGCCAAGACAAGGGGCGCTTAGGCGGCTACACCTTC. Its translation: CASSQDKGRLGGYTF.

The V and J genes are TRBV9 and TRBJ2-5; TRBD2 might be the D (5 bases). This CDR3 region has 12 residues. V was trimmed by 4 bases and J by 5 bases, leaving 9 bases between them. Germline V CDR1 and CDR2: SGDLS, YYNGEE. This chain's CDR3 is CASSFSGETQYF. DNA for the CDR3: TGTGCCAGCAGCTTCTCGGGGGAGACCCAGTACTTC.

The V gene is TRBV14, the J gene TRBJ1-2, with TRBD1 matching over 12 bases. V shed 3 bases, J shed 8 bases, and the junction held 10 bases outside the gene matches. The germline CDR1 and CDR2 sequences are SGHDN and FVKESK. The CDR3 is 16 amino acids. The CDR3 reads CASSQARDRGRRGYTF. CDR3 coding DNA: TGTGCCAGCAGCCAGGCCCGGGACAGGGGGCGCCGGGGCTACACCTTC.

The chain uses TRBV5-4 and TRBJ2-3; D might be TRBD1 (6 bases). Germline CDR1 and CDR2: SGHNT and YYREEE (reference sequence). The CDR3 extends over 13 amino acids. Trimming removed 3 bases from V and 5 bases from J, with 10 bases in between. In DNA form, the CDR3 reads TGTGCCAGCAGCTCAATACAGGGAGATACGCAGTATTTT. Protein: CASSSIQGDTQYF.

This clone was seen once. The rearrangement joins TRBV5-6 to TRBJ2-3; D is unclear. Germline V gives CDR1 SGHDT, CDR2 YYEEEE. V was trimmed by 0 bases and J by 0 bases, leaving 11 bases between them. This CDR3 is built from 16 residues. CDR3 residues: CASSLGRRPSTDTQYF. In DNA, the CDR3 is TGTGCCAGCAGCTTGGGGCGGAGACCTAGCACAGATACGCAGTATTTT.